The 22 T cell receptor beta chains below were found in one sample sequenced in a study of blood T cell repertoires in COVID-19. The data were produced by immunoSEQ multiplex PCR, yet TCRdb's version contains in-frame clones alone and is incomplete. The table has about 300,000 clones, roughly 90% seen once. The specimen sequenced was peripheral blood. These receptors were collected from a woman aged 30 to 39 with COVID-19, enrolled during active disease.

The chain combines TRBV10-2 with TRBJ1-1, with D tentatively TRBD1 (6 bases). Germline V gene sequence: CDR1 WSHSY, CDR2 SAAADI. The ends were cut back, 0 bases at V and 1 base at J, with 12 bases in the middle. CDR3 size: 16 residues. This CDR3 reads CASSESIIQGNTEAFF. For the CDR3, the DNA is TGCGCCAGCAGTGAGTCGATAATACAGGGGAACACTGAAGCTTTCTTT.

A word on this clone: Other DNA sequences from this sample encode an identical CDR3 as well. V and J are TRBV5-4 and TRBJ2-1; 8 positions match TRBD2. Germline V gene data show CDR1 as SGHNT and CDR2 as YYREEE (reference sequence). The CDR3 has 15 residues. Trimming removed 1 base from V and 1 base from J; junction bases left unmatched: 1. CDR3 in amino acids: CASSLTSGSYNEQFF. The CDR3 bases are TGTGCCAGCAGCTTGACTAGCGGATCCTACAATGAGCAGTTCTTC.

The chain carries TRBV2 and TRBJ2-7; 11 bases map to TRBD2. The V gene's germline CDR1 is SNHLY and CDR2 FYNNEI. Losses at the gene ends were 9 bases for V and 0 bases for J; bases not matched to a gene: 7. The CDR3 runs 15 residues. CDR3 in amino acids: CASALAGGSSYEQYF. CDR3 coding DNA: TGTGCCAGTGCCCTAGCGGGGGGAAGCTCCTACGAGCAGTACTTC.

The chain uses TRBV5-6 and TRBJ2-5; 7 positions agree with TRBD2. Trimming at V came to 2 bases and at J to 3 bases, leaving 1 base not matched to a gene. The CDR3 runs to 13 residues. The germline gives CDR1 SGHDT, CDR2 YYEEEE. The DNA of the CDR3 is TGTGCCAGCAGCTTACGGGGGGAAGAGACCCAGTACTTC. Its translation is CASSLRGEETQYF.

The chain is built from TRBV6-1 and TRBJ2-5; 9 bases are shared with TRBD2. This CDR3 contains 17 residues. J lost 0 bases, V lost 4 bases, and 9 bases had no gene match. CDR1 and CDR2 (germline): MNHNS, SASEGT. The CDR3 sequence: CASSGGTSFQYQETQYF. DNA of the CDR3: TGTGCCAGCAGTGGGGGGACTAGCTTCCAGTACCAAGAGACCCAGTACTTC.

As concerns this clone: At one end, the junction sequence differs from germline, possibly due to a read error. The chain employs TRBV7-3 and TRBJ2-3; 7 nucleotides match TRBD1. CDR1 and CDR2 from the germline V gene are SGHTA and FQGTGA. This CDR3 has 15 amino acids. In DNA, the CDR3 is TGTGCCAGCAGCCTAACGACAGGGATTACAGATACGCAGTATTTT. It is translated as CASSLTTGITDTQYF.

The V and J genes are TRBV27 and TRBJ1-2; D gene uncertain. The V gene's germline CDR1 is MNHEY and CDR2 SMNVEV (reference sequence). This CDR3 spans 14 amino acids. V lost 0 bases to trimming and J lost 6 bases, with 11 bases between them. The CDR3 DNA reads TGTGCCAGCAGTTTATCTCGGGTACGCGATGGCTACACCTTC. Translation: CASSLSRVRDGYTF.

This sequence joins TRBV20-1 and TRBJ2-1, with unresolved D. Germline V gene lookup returns CDR1 DFQATT and CDR2 SNEGSKA (reference sequence). There are 10 residues in the CDR3. V dropped 6 bases and J dropped 6 bases, with 6 bases sitting between them. The CDR3 DNA follows: TGCAGTGCCGCTAGCAATGAGCAGTTCTTC. It specifies CSAASNEQFF.

As to this clone: This same CDR3 is encoded by further DNA sequences in the sample. The chain has TRBV3-1 (or the pseudogene TRBV3-2) and TRBJ1-1; D gene unclear. Germline CDR1 LGHDT, CDR2 YNNKEL (reference sequence). Deletions cut 2 bases from V and 6 bases from J, with 4 bases between. The CDR3 runs 11 residues. This chain's CDR3 is CASSQSSEAFF. As DNA, the CDR3 is TGTGCCAGCAGCCAAAGCTCTGAAGCTTTCTTT.

The chain joins TRBV7-8 to TRBJ1-5; D remains unclear. The CDR3 length is 15 residues. V lost 4 bases to trimming and J lost 0 bases, with 10 bases between them. CDR1 SGHVS and CDR2 FQNEAQ come from the germline V gene. The CDR3, as DNA: TGTGCCAGCAGCTCGCTTCTAGCTAGCAATCAGCCCCAGCATTTT. Translating it yields CASSSLLASNQPQHF. The full variable domain, rest sourced from reference TRBV7-8 and TRBJ1-5, is GAGVSQSPRYKVAKRGQDVALRCDPISGHVSLFWYQQALGQGPEFLTYFQNEAQLDKSGLPSDRFFAERPEGSVSTLKIQRTQQEDSAVYLCASSSLLASNQPQHFGDGTRLSIL.

The chain has TRBV6-2 or TRBV6-3 and TRBJ2-7; 13 bases are shared with TRBD2. The CDR3 sequence is 16 residues long. V lost 2 bases, J lost 2 bases, and 3 bases stayed unmatched. Germline CDR1 and CDR2: MNHEY and SVGEGT. In nucleotides, the CDR3 is TGTGCCAGCAGTTACGCGACTAGCGGGGGGACCTACGAGCAGTACTTC. Its translation is CASSYATSGGTYEQYF.

The chain combines TRBV7-9 with TRBJ1-1; D unclear. Trimming left V 4 bases short and J 5 bases short, with 8 bases between. This CDR3 has 12 residues. Germline V lookup: CDR1 SEHNR, CDR2 FQNEAQ (reference sequence). The CDR3 DNA follows: TGTGCCAGCAGCTCCTCCTCGACTGAAGCTTTCTTT. This translates into CASSSSSTEAFF.

This chain uses TRBV10-3 with TRBJ1-1; possibly TRBD1 for D (5 bases). Deletions cut 0 bases from V and 1 base from J, with 9 bases between. From germline, CDR1 is ENHRY and CDR2 SYGVKD. The length of the CDR3 is 15 residues. The chain's CDR3 is CAISESRQGNTEAFF. CDR3 bases: TGTGCCATCAGTGAGTCAAGGCAGGGGAACACTGAAGCTTTCTTT.

V is TRBV7-2 and J is TRBJ2-1; no clear D gene. CDR1 is SGHTA and CDR2 is FQGNSA in the germline V gene. The CDR3 sequence is 16 residues long. Trimming removed 0 bases at V and 0 bases at J, with 9 bases between. The CDR3 DNA is TGTGCCAGCAGCTTAGCCAGTGCGGTCTCCTACAATGAGCAGTTCTTC. This encodes CASSLASAVSYNEQFF.

V usage is TRBV7-2 and J usage is TRBJ2-2; TRBD2 is a possible D gene (6 bases). Germline V CDR1 and CDR2: SGHTA, FQGNSA. The CDR3 loop spans 13 amino acids. V lost 3 bases and J lost 6, with 8 bases in between. The CDR3 region is CASSFGEAGELFF. CDR3 coding DNA: TGTGCCAGCAGCTTTGGGGAGGCCGGGGAGCTGTTTTTT.

The rearrangement links TRBV27 to TRBJ2-3; D ambiguous. The germline CDR1 and CDR2 sequences are MNHEY and SMNVEV (reference sequence). CDR3 size: 14 residues. Trimming took off 2 bases at V and 5 bases at J, with 11 bases between the two ends. This chain's CDR3 is CASSLSSYQDTQYF. DNA of the CDR3: TGTGCCAGCAGTTTAAGTAGTTATCAAGATACGCAGTATTTT.

This sequence joins TRBV7-2 and TRBJ2-1; TRBD2 aligns across 13 bases. CDR1 SGHTA and CDR2 FQGNSA come from the germline V gene. V shed 5 bases, J shed 4 bases, and the junction held 5 bases outside the gene matches. The CDR3 spans 16 residues. The CDR3 DNA follows: TGTGCCAGCAGCCAAACACTAGCGGGAGGGTACAATGAGCAGTTCTTC. Residues: CASSQTLAGGYNEQFF.

This clone appeared a single time. The CDR3 does not end in the conserved phenylalanine or tryptophan, so this is likely a read error. The limits of the CDR3 on the DNA are not certain, so only TCRdb's listed CDR3 is given. The genes are TRBV12-3 or TRBV12-4 and TRBJ1-5; the table names TRBD1, a call not compared with the DNA. Counting both end residues, the CDR3 totals 11 amino acids. CDR3 amino acids: CASSLSRLGQS.

The chain uses TRBV6-5 and TRBJ1-4; TRBD1 matches 8 bases. CDR3 size: 15 residues. Germline V gives CDR1 MNHEY, CDR2 SVGAGI. Unmatched junction bases numbered 5, after V lost 6 bases and J lost 2 bases. CDR3 residues: CASSVQGVTNEKLFF. In DNA form, the CDR3 reads TGTGCCAGCAGCGTACAGGGGGTGACTAATGAAAAACTGTTTTTT.

This chain joins TRBV3-1 (or the pseudogene TRBV3-2) and TRBJ2-1; 7 bases are a match to TRBD2. The CDR3 runs to 14 residues. CDR1 LGHDT and CDR2 YNNKEL come from the germline V gene (reference sequence). The V gene end was trimmed by 7 bases and the J gene end by 3 bases; junction bases not matched to a gene: 6. The DNA of the CDR3 is TGTGCCAGCACCAATCGGGGGGACTACAATGAGCAGTTCTTC. Protein: CASTNRGDYNEQFF.

This clone occurred once. The J gene is TRBJ2-7, the V gene TRBV10-2, with 9 bases matching TRBD2. With 6 bases clipped from V and 0 bases from J, the junction kept 15 bases outside the gene matches. CDR1 and CDR2 from the germline V gene are WSHSY and SAAADI. This CDR3 comprises 18 residues. As DNA, the CDR3 is TGCGCCAGCAGCGAGAACCCCCTTGTAGCGGGAGCCTCCTACGAGCAGTACTTC. Translation gives CASSENPLVAGASYEQYF.

The DNA for the CDR3 is TGTGCCGCCCAGGGGACAGCAGTAGCGACGAGCTCTGGAAACACCATATATTTT. This translates into CAAQGTAVATSSGNTIYF. This rearrangement joins TRBV19 to TRBJ1-3; the match to TRBD1 covers 7 bases. V shed 11 bases and J 0 bases; nucleotides not matched to a gene: 19. CDR1 is LNHDA and CDR2 is SQIVND in the germline V gene (reference sequence). This CDR3 contains 18 residues.